The entry below describes one TCR beta chain. Its target is not known. Assay used: immunoSEQ multiplex PCR; TCRdb lists only in-frame clones, some missing. The repertoire has roughly 350,000 clones, 88% of them found once; the top ten carry 6.4%. The sample comes from a study of Ad26.COV2.S vaccination and SARS-CoV-2 variants. Study as a whole: Once or twice, 56 days apart, Ad26.COV2.S was delivered intramuscularly. Study conclusions and caveats: Placebo recipients trailed vaccine recipients in spike-specific TCR breadth.

Documented treatment: some 20 received Ad26.COV2.S at low or high dose, single or two shots; five or six received placebo; per-sample allocation not given. Specimens were obtained on day 63 following the first vaccine or placebo injection. The donor's status was that of an adult aged 18-55 years in Boston. What was given as vaccine was an Ad26 vector encoding Wuhan-strain SARS-CoV-2 spike. This specimen was peripheral blood, taken in a trial of Ad26.COV2.S vaccine versus placebo. This sequence originates from a person between 18 and 60 years old who received the Ad26.COV2.S COVID-19 vaccine or a placebo.

The CDR3 bases are TGTGCCAGCAGCCCCCGGACAGGGGCTATCTCTGGGGCCAACGTCCTGACTTTC. Translating it yields CASSPRTGAISGANVLTF. The chain joins TRBV9 to TRBJ2-6, with TRBD1 matching 9 bases. The CDR3 covers 18 residues. V dropped 4 bases and J dropped 0; count of bases not matched to a gene: 8. Germline CDR1 SGDLS, CDR2 YYNGEE. The variable domain in full, with the rest retrieved from reference TRBV9 and TRBJ2-6, is DSGVTQTPKHLITATGQRVTLRCSPRSGDLSVYWYQQSLDQGLQFLIQYYNGEERAKGNILERFSAQQFPDLHSELNLSSLELGDSALYFCASSPRTGAISGANVLTFGAGSRLTVL.